What follows are 13 T cell receptor beta chains derived from one specimen sequenced in a study of blood T cell repertoires in COVID-19. The table came from immunoSEQ multiplex PCR; TCRdb's copy has only in-frame clones and leaves some out. This table holds about 69,000 clones, 65% to 85% found once. Sequenced sample: peripheral blood. Source of these receptors: a man in his fifties or sixties with acute or convalescent COVID-19.

The rearrangement joins TRBV6-5 to TRBJ1-1; no clear D. Germline V gene data show CDR1 as MNHEY and CDR2 as SVGAGI. Deletions cut 2 bases from V and 6 bases from J, with 13 bases between. This CDR3 region has 14 residues. CDR3 nucleotides: TGTGCCAGCAGTTACAGGGAGACTGGAGCTGAAGCTTTCTTT. Its protein product is CASSYRETGAEAFF.

This clone was picked up a small number of times. One end of the junction varies from germline; a read error may be responsible. The V gene is TRBV7-8, the J gene TRBJ2-7; the match to TRBD2 covers 7 bases. The CDR3 covers 14 residues. Germline V lookup: CDR1 SGHVS, CDR2 FQNEAQ. CDR3 sequence (DNA): TGTGCCAGCAGCGTAGCGGGCCCCCTTGACGAGCAGTACTTC. Translation: CASSVAGPLDEQYF.

This clone was counted only a few times. J is TRBJ2-7 and V is TRBV11-2; unclear D gene. The germline gives CDR1 SGHAT, CDR2 FQNNGV. Deletions cut 6 bases from V and 3 bases from J, with 9 bases between. This CDR3 is built from 12 residues. CDR3 in amino acids: CASRTRIYEQYF. The CDR3 bases are TGTGCCAGCAGGACACGGATCTACGAGCAGTACTTC.

The gene calls are TRBV3-1 (or the pseudogene TRBV3-2) and TRBJ1-2; D remains unclear. The CDR3 loop spans 12 amino acids. Between the trimmed V and J ends, which lost 4 bases and 8 bases, there was a span of 11 bases. The germline V gene has CDR1 LGHDT and CDR2 YNNKEL (reference sequence). The CDR3 coding sequence is TGTGCCAGCAGCCCCGGAGGCAGGGGCTACACCTTC. Its protein is CASSPGGRGYTF.

The rearrangement links TRBV5-8 to TRBJ1-5; 10 bases agree with TRBD1. CDR1 and CDR2 from the germline V gene are SGHTS and YDEGEE. This CDR3 has 15 amino acids. V lost 4 bases and J lost 6; bases outside the gene matches: 7. The CDR3: CASSAGTGVSQPQHF. CDR3 DNA: TGTGCCAGCAGCGCCGGGACAGGGGTTAGTCAGCCCCAGCATTTT. Supplemented by reference TRBV5-8 and TRBJ1-5, the full variable domain reads EAGVTQSPTHLIKTRGQQATLRCSPISGHTSVYWYQQALGLGLQFLLWYDEGEERNRGNFPPRFSGRQFPNYSSELNVNALELEDSALYLCASSAGTGVSQPQHFGDGTRLSIL.

V gene TRBV5-1 combines with J gene TRBJ2-1, with TRBD2 matching 10 bases. V was clipped by 6 bases and J by 3 bases; unmatched bases: 3. The CDR3 contains 14 residues. The germline V gene encodes CDR1 SGHRS and CDR2 YFSETQ. CDR3 residues: CASTERGGYNEQFF. The DNA of the CDR3 is TGCGCCAGCACCGAGCGGGGGGGCTACAATGAGCAGTTCTTC.

The chain carries TRBV5-8 and TRBJ2-1; 10 positions match TRBD1. The CDR3 covers 14 residues. In germline, CDR1 is SGHTS, CDR2 YDEGEE. V shed 3 bases, J shed 10 bases, and the junction held 7 bases outside the gene matches. In DNA form, the CDR3 reads TGTGCCAGCAGCTCCCGGGACAGGGGTCAAGAGCAGTTCTTC. Its protein is CASSSRDRGQEQFF.

The chain links TRBV20-1 to TRBJ2-1, with D tentatively TRBD2 (6 bases). This CDR3 comprises 15 residues. Trimming cost V 3 bases and J 0 bases, with 12 bases left between them. Germline V gives CDR1 DFQATT, CDR2 SNEGSKA (reference sequence). The CDR3 loop is CSASLPGLSYNEQFF. The DNA for the CDR3 is TGCAGTGCTAGTCTCCCGGGACTCTCCTACAATGAGCAGTTCTTC.

The V gene is TRBV5-6, the J gene TRBJ2-7; D is undetermined. Germline V CDR1 and CDR2: SGHDT, YYEEEE. Deletions cut 1 base from V and 0 bases from J, with 8 bases between. This CDR3 is 14 amino acids long. CDR3 DNA: TGTGCCAGCAGCTTGCTTGGCAGCTCCTACGAGCAGTACTTC. It specifies CASSLLGSSYEQYF. The whole variable domain, remainder taken from reference TRBV5-6 and TRBJ2-7, is DAGVTQSPTHLIKTRGQQVTLRCSPKSGHDTVSWYQQALGQGPQFIFQYYEEEERQRGNFPDRFSGHQFPNYSSELNVNALLLGDSALYLCASSLLGSSYEQYFGPGTRLTVT.

The CDR3 spells CASSSIDRGNYGYTF. The CDR3 DNA is TGTGCCAGCAGCTCAATAGACAGGGGTAACTATGGCTACACCTTC. The V gene is TRBV7-2, the J gene TRBJ1-2, with 8 bases matching TRBD1. Germline-derived CDR1 and CDR2 are SGHTA and FQGNSA. Unmatched junction bases numbered 5, after V lost 4 bases and J lost 1 base. The CDR3 length is 15 residues.

The CDR3 region has the DNA TGTGCCAGCAGCTTAGAAGGACTCACAGATACGCAGTATTTT. This gives the protein CASSLEGLTDTQYF. V usage is TRBV11-1 and J usage is TRBJ2-3, with a tentative D call TRBD2 (5 bases). Germline CDR1 and CDR2: SGHAT and FQDESV (reference sequence). Trimming stripped 1 base from V and 2 bases from J, with 7 bases between. CDR3 length equals 14 residues.

This clone has a handful of counts. This chain uses TRBV29-1 with TRBJ2-3; D perhaps matches TRBD2 (6 bases). In germline, CDR1 is SQVTM, CDR2 ANQGSEA. The germline V and J ends were trimmed by 4 bases and 0 bases, with 11 bases remaining between them. This CDR3 is 14 amino acids long. The CDR3 protein is CSVAGGPSTDTQYF. The CDR3, as DNA: TGCAGCGTTGCTGGAGGGCCTAGCACAGATACGCAGTATTTT.

J is TRBJ1-1 and V is TRBV4-3; no definite D call. Germline V gene sequence: CDR1 LGHNA, CDR2 YSLEER. V dropped 1 base and J dropped 1 base, with 10 bases sitting between them. This CDR3 has 15 residues. CDR3 loop: CASSQAPTENTEAFF. The CDR3 DNA is TGCGCCAGCAGCCAAGCTCCTACAGAGAACACTGAAGCTTTCTTT.